The present T cell receptor beta chain was sequenced within a study of shared clonotypes between healthy human individuals. General study findings and limits: The sharing of 4% to 5.5% of naive CD4 clonotypes was seen across a handful of donors.

Data came from immunoSEQ multiplex PCR; TCRdb stores just in-frame clones and leaves some out. Of roughly 680,000 clones listed, 72% are singletons. A note on this clone: What it binds is unknown.

Material for sequencing was memory CD4+ T cells sorted from blood. Subset specified: CD45RA-negative fraction. This TCR was recovered from a woman aged 30 to 39 in good health.

CDR3 loop: CASSYDRDYGYTF. The CDR3, as DNA: TGTGCCAGCAGCTACGACAGAGACTATGGCTACACCTTC. The chain combines TRBV25-1 with TRBJ1-2, with a tentative D call TRBD1 (5 bases). The V end lost 6 bases, the J end lost 3 bases, and 11 bases lay between the germline ends. The CDR3 has 13 residues. Germline values: CDR1 MGHDK, CDR2 SYGVNS.